A single sample gave rise to the 2 T cell receptor beta chains below, sequenced in a study of identical twins. Each CDR3 protein is one row after TCRdb ran MiXCR on the 5' RACE reads. The sample gives around 480,000 distinct CDR3 sequences, 12% to 15% of which show up once; around 0.52% is in the top ten. These same data were also listed under a study on yellow fever vaccine responses in identical twins.

The specimen was CD4+ T cells sorted from blood. These TCRs come from a woman aged 18-29 years in good health.

V is TRBV20-1 and J is TRBJ2-5; 8 bases are a match to TRBD1. Trimming at V came to 0 bases and at J to 5 bases, leaving 2 bases not matched to a gene. Germline CDR1 is DFQATT and CDR2 is SNEGSKA (reference sequence). The CDR3 has 13 amino acids. The CDR3 here is CSARETGVETQYF. The CDR3 DNA sequence: TGCAGTGCTAGAGAGACAGGGGTGGAGACCCAGTACTTC.

In this sample, this clonotype turned up a few times. The chain joins TRBV6-2 or TRBV6-3 to TRBJ2-7; possible D gene TRBD1, 5 bases. The CDR3 loop spans 14 amino acids. The germline gives CDR1 MNHEY, CDR2 SVGEGT. V shed 2 bases and J shed 4 bases, with 12 bases lying between them. The CDR3 DNA sequence: TGTGCCAGCAGTTACGGCAGGGTGGGGTACGAGCAGTACTTC. Its translation: CASSYGRVGYEQYF.